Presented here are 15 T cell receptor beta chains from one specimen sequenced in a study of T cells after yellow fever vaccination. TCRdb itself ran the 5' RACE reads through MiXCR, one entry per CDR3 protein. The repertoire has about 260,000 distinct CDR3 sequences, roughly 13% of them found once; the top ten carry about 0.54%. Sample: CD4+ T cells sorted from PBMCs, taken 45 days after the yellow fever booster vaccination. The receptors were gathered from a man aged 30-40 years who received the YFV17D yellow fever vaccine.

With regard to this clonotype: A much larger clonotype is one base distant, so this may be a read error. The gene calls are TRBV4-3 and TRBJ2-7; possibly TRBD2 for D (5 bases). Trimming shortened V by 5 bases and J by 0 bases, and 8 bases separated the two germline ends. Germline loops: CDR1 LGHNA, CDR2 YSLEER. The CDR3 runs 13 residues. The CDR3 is CASSKEDSYEQYF. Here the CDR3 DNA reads TGCGCCAGCAGCAAGGAGGACTCCTACGAGCAGTACTTC.

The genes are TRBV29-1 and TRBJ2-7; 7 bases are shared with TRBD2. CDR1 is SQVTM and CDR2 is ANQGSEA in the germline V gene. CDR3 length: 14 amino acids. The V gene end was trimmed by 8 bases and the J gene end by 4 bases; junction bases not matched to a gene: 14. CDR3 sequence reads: CSQIAGRRTYEQYF. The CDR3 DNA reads TGCAGCCAAATTGCCGGGAGGCGTACGTACGAGCAGTACTTC.

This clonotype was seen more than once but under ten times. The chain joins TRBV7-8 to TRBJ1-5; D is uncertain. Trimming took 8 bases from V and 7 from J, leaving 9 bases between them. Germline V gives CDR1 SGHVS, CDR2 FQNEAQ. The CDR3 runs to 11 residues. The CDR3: CASGIDQPQHF. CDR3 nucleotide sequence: TGTGCCAGCGGCATTGACCAGCCCCAGCATTTT.

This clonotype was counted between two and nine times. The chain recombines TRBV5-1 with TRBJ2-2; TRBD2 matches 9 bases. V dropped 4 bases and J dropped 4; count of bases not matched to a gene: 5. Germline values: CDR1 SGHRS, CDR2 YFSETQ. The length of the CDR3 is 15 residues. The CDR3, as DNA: TGCGCCAGCAGCGACCTTAGCGGGAGCACCGGGGAGCTGTTTTTT. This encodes CASSDLSGSTGELFF.

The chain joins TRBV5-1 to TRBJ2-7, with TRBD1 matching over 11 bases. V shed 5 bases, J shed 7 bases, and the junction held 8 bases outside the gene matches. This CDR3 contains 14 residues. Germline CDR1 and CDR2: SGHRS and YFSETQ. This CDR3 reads CASRLDRGQDEQYF. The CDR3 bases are TGCGCCAGCAGGCTGGACAGGGGGCAAGATGAGCAGTACTTC.

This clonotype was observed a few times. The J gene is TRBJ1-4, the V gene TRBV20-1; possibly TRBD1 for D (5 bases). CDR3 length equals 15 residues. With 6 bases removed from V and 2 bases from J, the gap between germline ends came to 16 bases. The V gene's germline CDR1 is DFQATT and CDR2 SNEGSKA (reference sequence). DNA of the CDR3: TGCAGTGCAAAAGCGGCAGGGTCCACTAATGAAAAACTGTTTTTT. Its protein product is CSAKAAGSTNEKLFF.

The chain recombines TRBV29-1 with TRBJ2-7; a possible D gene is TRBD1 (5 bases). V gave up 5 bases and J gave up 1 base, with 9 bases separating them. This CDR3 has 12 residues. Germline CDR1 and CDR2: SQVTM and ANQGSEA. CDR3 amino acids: CSVLDTSYEQYF. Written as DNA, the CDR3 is TGCAGCGTTTTGGACACTTCCTACGAGCAGTACTTC.

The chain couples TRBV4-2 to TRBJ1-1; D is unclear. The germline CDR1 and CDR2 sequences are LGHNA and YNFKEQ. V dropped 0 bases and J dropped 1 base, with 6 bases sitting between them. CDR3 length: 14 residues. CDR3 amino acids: CASSQDEKNTEAFF. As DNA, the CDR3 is TGTGCCAGCAGCCAAGATGAGAAGAACACTGAAGCTTTCTTT.

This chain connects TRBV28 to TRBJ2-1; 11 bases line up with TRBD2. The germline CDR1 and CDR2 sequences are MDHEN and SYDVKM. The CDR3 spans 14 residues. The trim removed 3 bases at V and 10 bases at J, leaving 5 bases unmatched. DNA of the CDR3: TGTGCCAGCAGTTTTCCTAGCGGGAGGCCCGAGCAGTTCTTC. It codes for CASSFPSGRPEQFF.

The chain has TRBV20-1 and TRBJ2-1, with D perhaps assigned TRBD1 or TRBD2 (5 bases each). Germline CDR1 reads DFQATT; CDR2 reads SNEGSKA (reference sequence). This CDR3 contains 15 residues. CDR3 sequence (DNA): TGCGCAATCCGTAGATGGAGAGGGACCAAAAATGAGCAGTTCTTC. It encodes CAIRRWRGTKNEQFF.

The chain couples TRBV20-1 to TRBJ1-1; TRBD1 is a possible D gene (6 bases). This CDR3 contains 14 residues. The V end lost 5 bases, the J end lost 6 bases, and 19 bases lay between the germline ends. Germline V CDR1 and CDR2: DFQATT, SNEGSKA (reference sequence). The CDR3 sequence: CSAVNKPGAAEAFF. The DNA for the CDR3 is TGCAGTGCTGTAAACAAACCGGGGGCTGCTGAAGCTTTCTTT.

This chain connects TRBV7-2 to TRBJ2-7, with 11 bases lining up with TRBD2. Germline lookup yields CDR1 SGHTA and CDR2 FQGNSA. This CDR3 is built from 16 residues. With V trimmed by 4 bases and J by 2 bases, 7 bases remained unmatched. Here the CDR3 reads CASSSTGTSGTYEQYF. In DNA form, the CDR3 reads TGTGCCAGCAGCTCTACCGGGACTAGCGGTACCTACGAGCAGTACTTC.

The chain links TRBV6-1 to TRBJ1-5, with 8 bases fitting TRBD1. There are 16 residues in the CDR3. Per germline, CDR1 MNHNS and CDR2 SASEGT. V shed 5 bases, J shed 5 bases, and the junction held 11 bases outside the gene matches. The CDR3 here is CASSPDRTGWHQPQHF. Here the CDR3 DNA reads TGTGCCAGCAGTCCCGATCGGACAGGGTGGCATCAGCCCCAGCATTTT.

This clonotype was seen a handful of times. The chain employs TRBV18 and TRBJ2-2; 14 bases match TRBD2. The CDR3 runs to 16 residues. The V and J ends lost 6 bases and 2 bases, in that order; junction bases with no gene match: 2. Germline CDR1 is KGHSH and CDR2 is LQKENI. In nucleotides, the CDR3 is TGTGCCAGCTCGACTAGCGGGAGGGCCAACACCGGGGAGCTGTTTTTT. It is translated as CASSTSGRANTGELFF.

Here the CDR3 reads CAWSVTSGKDTQYF. The CDR3 DNA sequence: TGTGCCTGGAGTGTTACTAGCGGAAAAGATACGCAGTATTTT. The chain carries TRBV30 and TRBJ2-3, with 8 bases identical to TRBD2. Germline V lookup: CDR1 GTSNPN, CDR2 SVGIG (reference sequence). V shed 0 bases and J 5 bases; nucleotides not matched to a gene: 4. The CDR3 runs to 14 residues.